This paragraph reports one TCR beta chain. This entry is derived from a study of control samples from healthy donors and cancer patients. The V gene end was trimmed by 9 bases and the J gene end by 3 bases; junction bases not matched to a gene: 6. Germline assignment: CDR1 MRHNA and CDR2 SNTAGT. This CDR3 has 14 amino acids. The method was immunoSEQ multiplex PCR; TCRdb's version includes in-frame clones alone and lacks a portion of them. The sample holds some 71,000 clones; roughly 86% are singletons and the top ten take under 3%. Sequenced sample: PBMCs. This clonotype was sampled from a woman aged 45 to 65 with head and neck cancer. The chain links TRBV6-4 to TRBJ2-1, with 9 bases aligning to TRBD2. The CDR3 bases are TGTGCCAGTTCCCAGCGGGGGGACTACAATGAGCAGTTCTTC. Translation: CASSQRGDYNEQFF.